This TCR beta chain stems from a study of T cells expressing NK-cell markers. Study as a whole: The sequencing cohort of eight donors included seven HCMV-seropositive individuals and one seronegative individual. The study's findings and limits: Certain NKG2C+ T cell clones were expanded, and their HCMV specificity remained unclear. The study found these clonotypes also leading the CD3+CD56-NKG2C+ fraction in a handful of donors.

Comment on this clonotype: Its antigen is as yet unknown.

This CDR3 region has 14 residues. CDR1 is SGHVS and CDR2 is FNYEAQ in the germline V gene. Following a re-call of the 5' RACE reads, TCRdb has one entry per CDR3 protein and lacks DNA. The sample has hundreds of thousands of distinct CDR3 sequences; the top ten hold approximately 3.6%. Sequencing was performed on blood T cells: a sorted CD56 or NKG2C T cell subset, CD4+ or CD8+ T cells, or bulk PBMC T cells (not recorded which). The source is a man between 18 and 35 years old in good health. This rearrangement joins TRBV7-6 to TRBJ2-1. The CDR3 here is CASSLAVGRDEQFF.